Here is one TCR beta chain with its context. Its matching antigen is unknown. CDR3 size: 14 residues. Between the trimmed V and J ends, which lost 0 bases and 0 bases, there was a span of 8 bases. Germline V lookup: CDR1 GTSNPN, CDR2 SVGIG (reference sequence). The PCR had 60 Vbeta and 13 Jbeta primers. Clones were read by immunoSEQ multiplex PCR, and TCRdb kept only the in-frame ones, dropping some. The table shows some 220,000 clones, with around 89% occurring only once. This specimen belongs to a study of cytomegalovirus exposure and HLA in healthy donors. Study conclusions and caveats: Reported performance of the classifier showed diagnosis of cytomegalovirus status with high specificity and sensitivity. Researchers reported that a few CMV-associated chains were confirmed in vitro as CMV antigen-specific. The study put 150 to 200 TCR beta chains on its list as cytomegalovirus-associated. There were reportedly fewer N-insertions in an Asian-associated ancestry cluster than the roughly 700-donor mean, in a later analysis.

The chain carries TRBV30 and TRBJ1-1; the D is unclear. Sequencing was performed on PBMCs. This clonotype originated in a woman aged 18-30 years in good health and CMV-seronegative. DNA for the CDR3: TGTGCCTGGAGTGTTTTCACTATGAACACTGAAGCTTTCTTT. Translated, it gives CAWSVFTMNTEAFF.